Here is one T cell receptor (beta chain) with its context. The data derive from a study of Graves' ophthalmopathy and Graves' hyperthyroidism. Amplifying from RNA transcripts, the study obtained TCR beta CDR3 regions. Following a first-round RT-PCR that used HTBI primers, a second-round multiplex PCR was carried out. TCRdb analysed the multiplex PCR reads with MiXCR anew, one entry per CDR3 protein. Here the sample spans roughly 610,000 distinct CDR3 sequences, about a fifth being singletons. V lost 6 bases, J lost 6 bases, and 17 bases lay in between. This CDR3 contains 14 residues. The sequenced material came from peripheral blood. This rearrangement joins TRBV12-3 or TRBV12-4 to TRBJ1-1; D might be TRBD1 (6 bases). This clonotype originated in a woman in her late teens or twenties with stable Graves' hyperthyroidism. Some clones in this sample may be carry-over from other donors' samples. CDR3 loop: CASRKSRGTPEAFF. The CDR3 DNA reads TGTGCCAGCAGGAAAAGCAGGGGAACCCCTGAAGCTTTCTTT.